This is a list of T cell receptor beta chains from one sample in a study of blood T cell repertoires in COVID-19. The data were produced by immunoSEQ multiplex PCR, yet TCRdb's version contains in-frame clones alone and is incomplete. The table includes about 140,000 clones, 86% detected once. The material sequenced was peripheral blood. These receptors all stem from a woman aged 55-75 years with acute or convalescent COVID-19. Each CDR3 is given with its conserved first and last residue. Clone size is shown for a subset of rows, as once, few, many or a class of expanded clone.

v_gene,abundance,CDR3aa
TRBV27,.,CASSPRGARTNEKLFF
TRBV6-5,few,CASSLSYRGTTDTQYF
TRBV30,.,CAWSGPGGTLGNQPQHF
TRBV28,.,CASSPLQSQGSYTEAFF
TRBV5-1,.,CASSLEAGSLTMEQFF
TRBV6-1,.,CASSALAGAVWGEETQYF
TRBV5-5,.,CASSGMRGGPVTQFF
TRBV6-5,.,CASSYSASGGQETQYF
TRBV30,.,CAWSRAYEQYF
TRBV7-8,.,CASSLAGTARNQPQHF
TRBV10-2,once,CASSWGTQVFNYGYTF
TRBV18,.,CASSPLGQGGTDTQYF
TRBV4-2,.,CASSHPLGLSTSTDTQYF
TRBV5-8,few,CASSLRLGGNQPQHF
TRBV28,few,CASSWDRSRDGYTF
TRBV12-3/TRBV12-4,.,CASRGTGNQPQHF
TRBV19,medium-sized,CASSIGPGGLYGYTF
TRBV28,.,CASSSWDRAPNTEAFF
TRBV6-5,.,CASRAPTGLLRQYF
TRBV30,.,CAWSVPGGRTEAFF
TRBV28,.,CASTSGGGYNEQFF
TRBV10-3,.,CAISEERGVTGELFF
TRBV18,.,CASSRTGQGIGNTEAFF
TRBV3-1/TRBV3-2,.,CASSRAQPLEQYF
TRBV5-1,.,CASSLVTGEQFF
TRBV25-1,few,CATRRQGASYEQYF
TRBV2,.,CASSGQAGSQPQHF
TRBV27,few,CASSFLTSPLLSGELFF
TRBV6-5,.,CASSYSILTTGNTIYF
TRBV4-1,.,CASSQDRSGGTTHGDTQYF
TRBV28,.,CASRPVAEAFF
TRBV11-3,.,CASSPRQGGNSPLHF
TRBV3-1/TRBV3-2,.,CASSQVGGAGTEAFF
TRBV4-1,.,CASSQVQGAGSALHF